This TCR beta chain stems from a study of T cell repertoires in cytomegalovirus infection. About the research overall: Well-studied HLA-B-restricted CMV epitopes were used in the study alongside recently identified HLA-C-restricted ones. Study conclusions and caveats: Cumulative public TCR beta family frequency identified carriers of CMV plus the relevant HLA.

TCRdb redid the calling of the reads with MiXCR, one entry per CDR3 protein. The profile shows 100,000 to 120,000 distinct CDR3 sequences, 30% to 35% of them singletons. This clonotype occurred many times. What it binds is unknown. V was cut by 5 bases and J by 0 bases, with 7 bases left in between. CDR3 length: 13 residues. This rearrangement joins TRBV12-3 or TRBV12-4 to TRBJ1-2; D not certain. The receptor's source is a human donor in good health (CMV status not recorded). Some clones in this sample may be carry-over from other donors' samples. Here the sequenced sample was CD8+ T cells from cultured PBMCs, taken from culture after CMV antigen stimulation. CDR3 nucleotide sequence: TGTGCCAGCAGTCCTGCTTCTAACTATGGCTACACCTTC. It codes for CASSPASNYGYTF.